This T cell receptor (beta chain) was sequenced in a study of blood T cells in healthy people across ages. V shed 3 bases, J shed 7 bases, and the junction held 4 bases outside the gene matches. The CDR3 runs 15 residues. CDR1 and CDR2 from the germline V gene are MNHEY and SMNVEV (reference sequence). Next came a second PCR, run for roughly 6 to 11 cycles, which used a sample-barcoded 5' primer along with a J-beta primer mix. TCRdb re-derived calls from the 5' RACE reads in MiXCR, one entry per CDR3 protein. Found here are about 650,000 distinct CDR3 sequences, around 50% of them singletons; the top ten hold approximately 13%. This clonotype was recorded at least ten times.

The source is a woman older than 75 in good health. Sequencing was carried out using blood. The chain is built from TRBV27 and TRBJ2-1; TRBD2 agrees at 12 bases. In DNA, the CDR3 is TGTGCCAGCAGTTTCCCTAGCGGGGGGGGAAATGAGCAGTTCTTC. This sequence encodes CASSFPSGGGNEQFF.